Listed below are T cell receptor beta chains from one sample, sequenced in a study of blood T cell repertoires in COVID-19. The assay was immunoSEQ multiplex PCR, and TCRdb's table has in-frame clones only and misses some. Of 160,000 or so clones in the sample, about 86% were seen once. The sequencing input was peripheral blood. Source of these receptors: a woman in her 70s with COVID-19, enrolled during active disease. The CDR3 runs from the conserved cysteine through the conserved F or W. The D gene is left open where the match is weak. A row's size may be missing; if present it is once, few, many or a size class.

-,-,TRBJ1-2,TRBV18,TGTGCCAGCTCTCTTGAGGGTGGCTATGGCTACACCTTC,CASSLEGGYGYTF
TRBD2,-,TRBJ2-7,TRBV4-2,TGTGCCAGCAGCCAAGATCAGGGGGGTACTAGCGGGGAGTACGAGCAGTACTTC,CASSQDQGGTSGEYEQYF
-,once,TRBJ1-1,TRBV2,TGTGCCAGCAGTACAGAAAAGAACACTGAAGCTTTCTTT,CASSTEKNTEAFF
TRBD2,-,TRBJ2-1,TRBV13,TGTGCCAGCAGCTTAGGGCTAGCGGGGGTGATCTCCTACAATGAGCAGTTCTTC,CASSLGLAGVISYNEQFF
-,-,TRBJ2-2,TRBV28,TGTGCCAGCAGCCGTCGATGGGACACCGCGGGCACCGGGGAGCTGTTTTTT,CASSRRWDTAGTGELFF
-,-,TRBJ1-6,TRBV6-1,TGTGCCAGCGGGGCCAATTCACCCCTCCACTTT,CASGANSPLHF
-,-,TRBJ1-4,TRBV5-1,TGCGCCAGCAGCCCGGAGGCCGCCCAAGTAGGTGAAAAACTGTTTTTT,CASSPEAAQVGEKLFF
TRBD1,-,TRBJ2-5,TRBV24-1,TGTGCCACCAGTGATTTGCAGGGGGCAGGTGCTCAAGAGACCCAGTACTTC,CATSDLQGAGAQETQYF
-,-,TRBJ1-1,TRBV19,TGTGCCAGTTCCGGGTCAACCATAGCTTTCTTT,CASSGSTIAFF
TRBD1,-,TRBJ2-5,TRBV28,TGTGCCAGCAGTTCCCCCGGACAGGGGGTAAGGGAGACCCAGTACTTC,CASSSPGQGVRETQYF
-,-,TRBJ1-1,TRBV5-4,TGTGCCAGCTCCGGGACAAGGAACACTGAAGCTTTCTTT,CASSGTRNTEAFF